This T cell receptor (beta chain) was profiled in a study of blood T cell repertoires in COVID-19 (dated by TCRdb to about 2020). About the full investigation: Samples covering the acute and convalescent phases of COVID-19 were provided by collaborators in the United States, Italy and Spain. The sample metadata nearly always contained a de-identified subject ID, COVID-19 status, age in years and sex. Samples came from the ongoing ImmuneRACE study (first 160 participants) plus 1,254 subjects from 6 global collaborators. The repertoires were released in a freely available public database meant as a resource for research on the immune response to SARS-CoV-2. The dataset comprised deeply sampled blood TCRbeta repertoires from subjects exposed to, actively infected with, or recovered from COVID-19. Where available, HLA class I and class II types were obtained from metadata supplied by the sample provider rather than from assay-based typing. The prospective study material was composed of cDNA or gDNA derived from T cells, B-cell-depleted T cells, or PBMCs.

The CDR3 holds 16 amino acids from the cysteine to the phenylalanine. Only CDR3 DNA remains: 48 bases, in frame from the first base. CDR1 and CDR2 (PRHDT, FYEKMQ) derive from the germline V gene (reference sequence). Here V drops 5 bases and J drops 0 bases, and the junction holds 5 bases not matched to any gene. Each collaborating institution followed its own protocols to collect whole blood in K2EDTA tubes. Collaborator samples were shipped for TCRbeta analysis as frozen whole blood, isolated PBMCs, or DNA extracted from either sample type. TCRbeta CDR3 regions were amplified from genomic DNA using the immunoSEQ Assay, a bias-controlled multiplex PCR. The study's own analysis went as follows. The number of nucleated cells in each sample was estimated from the amplification of reference gene primers within the assay. Sequence reads were collapsed and filtered to measure the absolute abundance of every unique TCRbeta CDR3 rearrangement. For each sample, productive Simpson clonality was calculated as the square root of Simpson's diversity index across productive rearrangements. Here the immuneACCESS table is served through TCRdb, limited to in-frame sequences with V and J called. Missing clones are a known gap in these copies; in checked studies unresolved V genes cover under half, and the rest lacks a known reason. V and J calls plus clone size are reproduced from that table; the DNA served to infer D and trimming. For this sample there are some 140,000 clones; over 60% appear just once. The ten largest account for under 2% of the sample.

Notes on this clone: There is no known antigen for this receptor. No much larger clone exists at a distance of one base, and base qualities are not known.

The study at large found these results: The amount of clinical and demographic metadata varied by source and participant and was provided uncurated.

The chain is assembled from TRBV13 and TRBJ2-1, with TRBD2 identical over 9 junction bases. Specimen: peripheral blood. The receptor was isolated from an elderly man with acute or convalescent COVID-19. The DNA sequence is as follows: TGTGCCAGCAGCCGGGGGGGACTAGCCTCCTACAATGAGCAGTTCTTC. Its product reads: CASSRGGLASYNEQFF.